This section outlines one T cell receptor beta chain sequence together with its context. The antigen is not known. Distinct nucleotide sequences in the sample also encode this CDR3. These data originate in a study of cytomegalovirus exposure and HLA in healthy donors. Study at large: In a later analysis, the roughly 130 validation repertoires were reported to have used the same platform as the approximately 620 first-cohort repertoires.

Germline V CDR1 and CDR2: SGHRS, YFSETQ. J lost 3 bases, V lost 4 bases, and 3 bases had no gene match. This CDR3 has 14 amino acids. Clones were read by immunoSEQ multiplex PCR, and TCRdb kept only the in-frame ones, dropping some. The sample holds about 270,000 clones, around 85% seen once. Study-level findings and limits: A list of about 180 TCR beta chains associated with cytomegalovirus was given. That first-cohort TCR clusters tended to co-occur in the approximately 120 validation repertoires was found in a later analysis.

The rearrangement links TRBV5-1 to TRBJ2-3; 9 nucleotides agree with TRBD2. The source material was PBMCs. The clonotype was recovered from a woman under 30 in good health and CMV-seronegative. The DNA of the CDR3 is TGCGCCAGCAGCCTAGCGGGAAGGACAGATACGCAGTATTTT. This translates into CASSLAGRTDTQYF.